This TCR beta chain derives from a study of spatial heterogeneity in lung cancer. Turning to the study itself: Alpha-chain detections were consistently fewer than beta-chain detections among the sequences. Study conclusions and caveats: Whereas they appeared in blood less at follow-up, ubiquitous expanded tumor TCRs appeared there more at resection.

This clonotype was detected ten times or more. Antigen: not known. TCR cDNA molecules each carried a unique molecular identifier. Each CDR3 protein is one row after TCRdb ran MiXCR on the 5' RACE reads. The repertoire consists of under 50,000 distinct CDR3 sequences, with around 5.2% occurring once and the leading ten covering 20% to 30%. The time point was: sample taken at primary tumor resection. Tumor, nontumor lung or frozen PBMC supplied whole RNA that was sequenced unsorted. Samples were donated by 72 untreated early-stage non-small cell lung cancer patients. This sequence was found in a female donor with early-stage non-small cell lung cancer. The source was PBMCs, collected at surgery.

CDR3 residues: CASSSVPPQSSYEQYF. In DNA, the CDR3 is TGTGCCAGCAGTTCCGTCCCTCCACAGAGTTCCTACGAGCAGTACTTC. This chain links TRBV28 with TRBJ2-7; D ambiguous. The ends were cut back, 4 bases at V and 1 base at J, with 17 bases in the middle. The germline V gene has CDR1 MDHEN and CDR2 SYDVKM. The CDR3 is made up of 16 amino acids.